A single sample is the source of the 7 T cell receptor beta chains below, sequenced in a study of glioma-infiltrating T cells. Amplification of TCR alpha and beta CDR3 regions from RNA used iRepertoire nested multiplex PCR. From the multiplex PCR reads, TCRdb called clonotypes with MiXCR, one entry per CDR3 protein. This repertoire shows some 150,000 distinct CDR3 sequences, around 42% found once; its top ten account for over 15%. Material for sequencing was glioma tissue, nonneoplastic brain tissue, or PBMCs (not recorded which). All receptors derive from a human donor with low-grade glioma or glioblastoma, undergoing nonglioma brain surgery, or in good health (not recorded which).

This clonotype showed up just a few times. This chain connects TRBV27 to TRBJ1-2, with TRBD1 identical over 7 bases. The J segment lost 5 bases and the V segment lost 6 bases, leaving 6 bases of the junction unmatched. The CDR3 covers 13 residues. CDR1 and CDR2 (germline): MNHEY, SMNVEV (reference sequence). The CDR3 loop reads CASSSDREYGYTF. The CDR3 DNA is TGTGCCAGCAGCTCCGACAGGGAATATGGCTACACCTTC.

The rearrangement links TRBV20-1 to TRBJ2-7; either TRBD1 or TRBD2 may supply D (6 bases each). CDR3 size: 13 residues. CDR1 DFQATT and CDR2 SNEGSKA come from the germline V gene (reference sequence). V was cut by 3 bases and J by 7 bases, with 16 bases left in between. The CDR3, as DNA: TGCAGTGCTAGCGGGGGCCGATACAATGAGCAGTACTTC. This codes for CSASGGRYNEQYF.

This clonotype was seen ten or more times. The chain has TRBV28 and TRBJ2-3; D remains unclear. CDR1 and CDR2 from the germline V gene are MDHEN and SYDVKM. The CDR3 extends over 12 amino acids. Trimming took 6 bases from V and 4 from J, leaving 8 bases between them. The CDR3 DNA sequence: TGTGCCAGCAGGAGAGTCCCAGATACGCAGTATTTT. Translating it yields CASRRVPDTQYF.

The chain couples TRBV7-6 to TRBJ2-1; D remains ambiguous. Trimming pared 1 base from V and 7 bases from J, leaving 8 bases between. The germline V gene encodes CDR1 SGHVS and CDR2 FNYEAQ. This CDR3 spans 13 amino acids. Written as DNA, the CDR3 is TGTGCCAGCAGCTTAGAAGGACGAAATGAGCAGTTCTTC. Amino acid sequence: CASSLEGRNEQFF.

This clonotype was observed many times. The CDR3 nucleotides are TGTGCCAGCAGTTCCTACGGGACAGGCAAAGAGACCCAGTACTTC. Residues: CASSSYGTGKETQYF. The chain links TRBV6-1 to TRBJ2-5; 8 positions match TRBD1. Trimming at V came to 5 bases and at J to 3 bases, leaving 8 bases not matched to a gene. The CDR3 length is 15 residues. CDR1 is MNHNS, CDR2 SASEGT, per germline.

The rearrangement links TRBV6-2 or TRBV6-3 to TRBJ2-7; TRBD1 matches at 10 bases. V lost 5 bases to trimming and J lost 5 bases; unmatched junction nucleotides: 15. The germline gives CDR1 MNHEY, CDR2 SVGEGT. This CDR3 contains 17 residues. For the CDR3, the DNA is TGTGCCAGCAGTCGAAAGCCCTCCGGGACAGGGGTCCACGAGCAGTACTTC. Translating gives CASSRKPSGTGVHEQYF.

CDR3 in amino acids: CASSSRRESLNEQFF. CDR3 DNA: TGTGCCAGCAGTTCTAGGAGGGAATCCCTCAATGAGCAGTTCTTC. This sequence joins TRBV28 and TRBJ2-1; possible D gene TRBD2, 6 bases. The CDR3 spans 15 residues. Germline assignment: CDR1 MDHEN and CDR2 SYDVKM. Trimming took 4 bases from V and 6 from J, leaving 16 bases between them.